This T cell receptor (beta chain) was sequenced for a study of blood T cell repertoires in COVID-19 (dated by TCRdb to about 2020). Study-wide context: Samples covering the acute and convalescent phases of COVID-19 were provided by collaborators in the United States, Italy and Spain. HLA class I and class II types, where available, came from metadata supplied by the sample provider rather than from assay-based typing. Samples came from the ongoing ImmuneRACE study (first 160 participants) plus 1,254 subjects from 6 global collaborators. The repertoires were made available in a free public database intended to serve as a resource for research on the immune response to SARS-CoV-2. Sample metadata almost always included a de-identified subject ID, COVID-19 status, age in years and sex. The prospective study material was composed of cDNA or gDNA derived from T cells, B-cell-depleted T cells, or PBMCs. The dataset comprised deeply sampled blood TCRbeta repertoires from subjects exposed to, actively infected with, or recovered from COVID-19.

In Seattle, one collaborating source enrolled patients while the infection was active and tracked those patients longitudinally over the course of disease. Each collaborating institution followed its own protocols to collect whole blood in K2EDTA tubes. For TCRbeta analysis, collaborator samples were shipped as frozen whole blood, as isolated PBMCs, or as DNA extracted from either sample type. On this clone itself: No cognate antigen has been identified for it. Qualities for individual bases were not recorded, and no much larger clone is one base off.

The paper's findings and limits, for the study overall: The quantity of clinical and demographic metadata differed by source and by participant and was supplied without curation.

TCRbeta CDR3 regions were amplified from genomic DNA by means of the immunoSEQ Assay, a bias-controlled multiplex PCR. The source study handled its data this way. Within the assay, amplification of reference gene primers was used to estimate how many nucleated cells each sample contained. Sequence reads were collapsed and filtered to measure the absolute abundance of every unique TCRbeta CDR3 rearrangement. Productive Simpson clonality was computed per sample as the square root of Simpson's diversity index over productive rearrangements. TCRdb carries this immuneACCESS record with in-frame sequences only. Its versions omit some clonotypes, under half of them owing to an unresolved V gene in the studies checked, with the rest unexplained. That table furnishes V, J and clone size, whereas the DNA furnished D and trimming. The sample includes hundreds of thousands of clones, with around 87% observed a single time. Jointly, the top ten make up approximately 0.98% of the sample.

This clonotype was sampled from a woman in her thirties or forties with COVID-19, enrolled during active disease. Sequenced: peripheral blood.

The CDR3 protein is CARSWQGAGYTF. The DNA sequence follows: TGTGCCAGAAGTTGGCAGGGGGCGGGCTACACCTTC. This sequence uses TRBV5-3 and TRBJ1-2; TRBD1 fits 8 bases in the junction. TRBV5-3 is an open reading frame, and its role is uncertain. V and J are trimmed by 5 bases and 8 bases, and the gene matches miss 5 bases of the junction. Inclusive of the bounding cysteine and phenylalanine, the CDR3 is 12 residues long. Kept here is only the CDR3 DNA, which spans 36 bases and is read in frame from base 1.